This T cell receptor (beta chain) was captured in a study of CD8 T cells in Susac syndrome. About the research overall: There were Susac syndrome patients who were therapy-naive at blood draw, others on corticosteroids, and others on intravenous immunoglobulin alone.

The authors reverse transcribed about 0.45 to 1 ug RNA with random hexamers. TCRdb reprocessed the immunoSEQ multiplex PCR reads via MiXCR and lists one record per CDR3 protein. The table includes under 200,000 distinct CDR3 sequences, around nine tenths detected once. The sequenced target, TCR beta, came from blood CD8+ and CD4+ T cells. Susac syndrome patients met recently defined diagnostic criteria for definite or probable disease. CDR1 LNHDA and CDR2 SQIVND come from the germline V gene (reference sequence). This CDR3 comprises 14 residues. Trimming cost V 9 bases and J 3 bases, with 17 bases left between them.

Input material: CD4+ T cells from PBMCs. The receptor was isolated from a human donor with Susac syndrome. The chain combines TRBV19 with TRBJ1-1; possible D gene TRBD1, 5 bases. In DNA, the CDR3 is TGTGCCAGCGATGACAGAATCCATGACACTGAAGCTTTCTTT. This codes for CASDDRIHDTEAFF.